One T cell receptor (beta chain) is described in this entry. No antigen is known for it. Trimming stripped 0 bases from V and 4 bases from J, with 14 bases between. The V gene's germline CDR1 is SGHNT and CDR2 YYREEE (reference sequence). The CDR3 runs to 15 residues. The sample belongs to a study of shared clonotypes between healthy human individuals. Whole-study findings and limits: Clonotype sharing across several donors was observed for around 5% of naive CD4 clonotypes.

It was across several immunoSEQ plates that each subset's genomic DNA was evenly split. Method: immunoSEQ multiplex PCR; TCRdb's copy keeps in-frame clones and lacks some. Of some 1,400,000 clones detected, around 95% appear once; the ten largest clones hold more than 0.9%. Splitting of CD4+ cells produced CD45RA+ naive and CD45RA-negative memory subsets. Sequenced input: naive CD4+ T cells sorted from blood. Described subset: CD45RA+ positively selected. The sequence derives from a man aged 30 to 45 in good health. The V gene is TRBV5-4, the J gene TRBJ2-7; weak D call: TRBD1 (5 bases). CDR3 protein: CASSLEVVGAYEQYF. The CDR3 region has the DNA TGTGCCAGCAGCTTGGAGGTCGTTGGGGCATACGAGCAGTACTTC.